The source of this T cell receptor beta chain is a study of blood T cell repertoires in COVID-19. The protocol was immunoSEQ multiplex PCR, while the TCRdb copy is restricted to in-frame clones and leaves out a portion. The table lists around 110,000 clones, around 82% of them singletons, with less than 5% in the top ten. The source of this sequence is a human donor in a cohort sampled during active COVID-19. The sample was peripheral blood.

The CDR3 protein is CASSITAGDYNEQFF. In DNA form, the CDR3 reads TGCGCCAGCAGCATTACAGCGGGAGACTACAATGAGCAGTTCTTC. The V and J genes are TRBV5-1 and TRBJ2-1; 8 nucleotides line up with TRBD2. The CDR3 covers 15 residues. Trimming cost V 4 bases and J 3 bases; bases outside gene matches: 6. Germline V lookup: CDR1 SGHRS, CDR2 YFSETQ.